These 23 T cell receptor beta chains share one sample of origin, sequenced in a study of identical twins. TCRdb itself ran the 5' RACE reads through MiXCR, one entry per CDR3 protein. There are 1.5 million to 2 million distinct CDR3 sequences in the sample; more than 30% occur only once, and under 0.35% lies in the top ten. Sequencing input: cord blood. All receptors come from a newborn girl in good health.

CDR3 in DNA: TGTGCCAGCAGCTTAATGAGCAATGAGCAGTTCTTC. It encodes CASSLMSNEQFF. This chain connects TRBV7-2 to TRBJ2-1; D ambiguous. CDR3 length equals 12 residues. The germline V gene encodes CDR1 SGHTA and CDR2 FQGNSA. The V gene lost 2 bases and the J gene lost 6 bases, with 5 bases spanning the gap.

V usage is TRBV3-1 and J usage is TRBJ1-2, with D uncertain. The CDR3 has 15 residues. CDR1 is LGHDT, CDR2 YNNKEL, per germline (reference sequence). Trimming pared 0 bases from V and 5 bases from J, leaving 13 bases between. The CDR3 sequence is CASSQDTLLDYGYTF. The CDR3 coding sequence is TGTGCCAGCAGCCAAGATACGCTTTTGGATTATGGCTACACCTTC.

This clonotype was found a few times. The CDR3 nucleotides read TGTGCCAGCAGCCTACAACGGGGGAAGAACACTGAAGCTTTCTTT. This codes for CASSLQRGKNTEAFF. The gene calls are TRBV12-3 or TRBV12-4 and TRBJ1-1; tentative D call: TRBD1 (5 bases). The CDR3 is 15 amino acids. V lost 6 bases to trimming and J lost 1 base, with 15 bases between them.

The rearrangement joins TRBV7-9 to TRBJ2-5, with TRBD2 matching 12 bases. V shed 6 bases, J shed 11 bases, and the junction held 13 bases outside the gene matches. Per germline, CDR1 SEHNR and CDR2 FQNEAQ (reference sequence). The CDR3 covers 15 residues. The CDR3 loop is CASRSLAGGYNEQYF. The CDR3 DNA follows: TGTGCCAGCAGGTCACTAGCGGGAGGCTACAATGAGCAGTACTTC. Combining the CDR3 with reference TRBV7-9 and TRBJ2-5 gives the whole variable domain DTGVSQNPRHKITKRGQNVTFRCDPISEHNRLYWYRQTLGQGPEFLTYFQNEAQLEKSRLLSDRFSAERPKGSFSTLEIQRTEQGDSAMYLCASRSLAGGYNEQYFGPGTRLLVL.

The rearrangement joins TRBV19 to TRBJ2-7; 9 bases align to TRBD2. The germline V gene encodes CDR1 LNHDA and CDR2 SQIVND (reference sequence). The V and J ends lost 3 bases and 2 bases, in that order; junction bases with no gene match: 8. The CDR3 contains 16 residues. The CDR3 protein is CASSIRLAGLPYEQYF. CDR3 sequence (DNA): TGTGCCAGTAGTATTCGGCTAGCGGGGCTCCCCTACGAGCAGTACTTC. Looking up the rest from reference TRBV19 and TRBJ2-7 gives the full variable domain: DGGITQSPKYLFRKEGQNVTLSCEQNLNHDAMYWYRQDPGQGLRLIYYSQIVNDFQKGDIAEGYSVSREKKESFPLTVTSAQKNPTAFYLCASSIRLAGLPYEQYFGPGTRLTVT.

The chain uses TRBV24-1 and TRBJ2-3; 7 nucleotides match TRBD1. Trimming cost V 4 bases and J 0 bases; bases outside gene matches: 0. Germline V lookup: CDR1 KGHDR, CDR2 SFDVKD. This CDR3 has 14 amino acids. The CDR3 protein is CATSETGSTDTQYF. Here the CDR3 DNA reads TGTGCCACCAGTGAGACAGGGAGCACAGATACGCAGTATTTT.

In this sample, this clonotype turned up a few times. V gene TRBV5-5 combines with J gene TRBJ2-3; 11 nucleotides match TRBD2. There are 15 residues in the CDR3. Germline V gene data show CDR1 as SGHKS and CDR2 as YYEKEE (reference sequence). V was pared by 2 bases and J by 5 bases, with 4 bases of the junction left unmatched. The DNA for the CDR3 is TGTGCCAGCAGCTTACTAGCGGGAGCGGAAGATACGCAGTATTTT. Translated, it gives CASSLLAGAEDTQYF.

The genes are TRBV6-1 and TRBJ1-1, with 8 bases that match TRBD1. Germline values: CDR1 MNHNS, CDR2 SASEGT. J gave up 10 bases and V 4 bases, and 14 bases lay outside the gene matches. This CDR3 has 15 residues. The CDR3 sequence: CASSVVRTGTVRAFF. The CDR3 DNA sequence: TGTGCCAGCAGTGTGGTGCGGACAGGGACCGTCCGAGCTTTCTTT.

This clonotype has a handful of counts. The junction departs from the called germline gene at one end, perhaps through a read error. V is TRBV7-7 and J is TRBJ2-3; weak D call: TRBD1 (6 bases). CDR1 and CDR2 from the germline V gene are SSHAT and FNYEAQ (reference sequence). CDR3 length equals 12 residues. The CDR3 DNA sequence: TGTGCTAGCAGCTTAGTGACAGGATCGCAGTATTTT. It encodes CASSLVTGSQYF. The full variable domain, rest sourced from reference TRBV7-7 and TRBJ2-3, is GAGVSQSPRYKVTKRGQDVTLRCDPISSHATLYWYQQALGQGPEFLTYFNYEAQPDKSGLPSDRFSAERPEGSISTLTIQRTEQRDSAMYRCASSLVTGSQYFGPGTRLTVL.

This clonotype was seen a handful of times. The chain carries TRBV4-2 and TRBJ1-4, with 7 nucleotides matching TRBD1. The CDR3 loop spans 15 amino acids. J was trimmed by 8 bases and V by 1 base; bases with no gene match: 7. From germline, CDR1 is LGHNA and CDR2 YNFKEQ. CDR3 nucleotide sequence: TGTGCCAGCAGCCAAGGACAGGGTGTTGGGGAAAAACTGTTTTTT. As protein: CASSQGQGVGEKLFF.

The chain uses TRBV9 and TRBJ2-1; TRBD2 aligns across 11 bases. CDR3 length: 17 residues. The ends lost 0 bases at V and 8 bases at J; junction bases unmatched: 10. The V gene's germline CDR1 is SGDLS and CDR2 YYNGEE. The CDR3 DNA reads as TGTGCCAGCAGCGTAGAGCCTACTAGCGGGAGAGTAGATGAGCAGTTCTTC. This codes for CASSVEPTSGRVDEQFF.

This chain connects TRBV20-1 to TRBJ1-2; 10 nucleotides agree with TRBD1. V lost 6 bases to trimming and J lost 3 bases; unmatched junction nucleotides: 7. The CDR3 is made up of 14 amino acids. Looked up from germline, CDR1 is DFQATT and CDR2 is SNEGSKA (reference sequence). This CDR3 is CSAKGQGPYYGYTF. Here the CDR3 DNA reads TGCAGTGCAAAGGGACAGGGGCCGTACTATGGCTACACCTTC.

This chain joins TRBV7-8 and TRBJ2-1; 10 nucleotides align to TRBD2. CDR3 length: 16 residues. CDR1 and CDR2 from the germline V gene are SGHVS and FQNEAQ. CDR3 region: CACSLARGLADNEQFF. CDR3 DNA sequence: TGTGCTTGCAGCTTAGCGCGTGGACTAGCGGACAATGAGCAGTTCTTC.

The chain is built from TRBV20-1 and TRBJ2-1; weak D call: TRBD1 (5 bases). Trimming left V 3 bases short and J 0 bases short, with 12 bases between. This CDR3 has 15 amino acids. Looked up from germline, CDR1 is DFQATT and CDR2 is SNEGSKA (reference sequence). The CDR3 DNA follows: TGCAGTGCTAGGATTCCAGGGTACTCCTACAATGAGCAGTTCTTC. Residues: CSARIPGYSYNEQFF.

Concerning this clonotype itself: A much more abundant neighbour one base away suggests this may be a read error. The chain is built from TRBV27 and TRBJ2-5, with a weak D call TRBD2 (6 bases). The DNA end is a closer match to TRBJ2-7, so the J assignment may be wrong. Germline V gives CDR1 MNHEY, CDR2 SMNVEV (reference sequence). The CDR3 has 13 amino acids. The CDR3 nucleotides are TGTGCCAGCAGCGTAACGGGAGAGTACGAGCAGTACTTC. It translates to CASSVTGEYEQYF.

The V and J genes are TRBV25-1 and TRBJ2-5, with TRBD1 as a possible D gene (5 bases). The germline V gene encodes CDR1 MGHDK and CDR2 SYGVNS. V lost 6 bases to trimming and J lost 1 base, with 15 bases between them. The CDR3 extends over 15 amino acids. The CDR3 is CASSSGHSLQETQYF. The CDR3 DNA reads TGTGCCAGCAGCTCCGGACACTCACTCCAAGAGACCCAGTACTTC. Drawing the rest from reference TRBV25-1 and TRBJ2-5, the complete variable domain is EADIYQTPRYLVIGTGKKITLECSQTMGHDKMYWYQQDPGMELHLIHYSYGVNSTEKGDLSSESTVSRIRTEHFPLTLESARPSHTSQYLCASSSGHSLQETQYFGPGTRLLVL.

The CDR3, as DNA: TGTGCCAGCAGCTTAGAGATAGCGGGAGTCGGGGAGACCCAGTTCTTC. Its translation: CASSLEIAGVGETQFF. This chain connects TRBV11-2 to TRBJ2-1; 9 bases align to TRBD2. The CDR3 contains 16 residues. J was trimmed by 13 bases and V by 0 bases; bases with no gene match: 13. Germline CDR1 reads SGHAT; CDR2 reads FQNNGV.

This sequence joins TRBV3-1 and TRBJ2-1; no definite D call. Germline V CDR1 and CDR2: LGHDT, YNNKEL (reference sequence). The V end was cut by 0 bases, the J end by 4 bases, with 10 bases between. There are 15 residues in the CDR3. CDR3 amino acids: CASSQDRAVYNEQFF. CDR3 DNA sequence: TGTGCCAGCAGCCAAGATCGGGCAGTTTACAATGAGCAGTTCTTC.

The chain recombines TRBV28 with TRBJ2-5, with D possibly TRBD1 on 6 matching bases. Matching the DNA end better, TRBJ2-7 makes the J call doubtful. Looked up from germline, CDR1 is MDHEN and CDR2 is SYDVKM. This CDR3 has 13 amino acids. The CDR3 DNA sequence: TGTGCCAGCCTCATGTTGGACAGCCACGAGCAGTACTTC. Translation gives CASLMLDSHEQYF.

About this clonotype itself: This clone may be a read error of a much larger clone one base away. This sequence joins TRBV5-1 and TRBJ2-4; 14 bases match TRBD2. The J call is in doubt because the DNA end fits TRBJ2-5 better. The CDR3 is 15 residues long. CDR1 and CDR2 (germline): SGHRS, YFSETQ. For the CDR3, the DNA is TGCACCAGCAGCTCGGGACTAGCGGGAGTTGAGACCCAGTACTTC. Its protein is CTSSSGLAGVETQYF.

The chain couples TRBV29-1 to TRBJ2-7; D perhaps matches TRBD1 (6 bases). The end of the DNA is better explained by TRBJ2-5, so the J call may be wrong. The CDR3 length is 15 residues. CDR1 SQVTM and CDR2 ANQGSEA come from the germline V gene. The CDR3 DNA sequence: TGCAGCGTTGTAAGGCCTTACAGGGCCCCAGAGACCCAGTACTTC. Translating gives CSVVRPYRAPETQYF.

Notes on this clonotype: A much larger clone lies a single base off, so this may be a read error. The DNA for the CDR3 is TGTGCCAGCAGTGAATTGGGGCAGGGTGTAGAGACCCGGTACTTC. Translated: CASSELGQGVETRYF. The chain combines TRBV2 with TRBJ2-5; TRBD1 might be the D (5 bases). Germline V lookup: CDR1 SNHLY, CDR2 FYNNEI. This CDR3 region has 15 residues.

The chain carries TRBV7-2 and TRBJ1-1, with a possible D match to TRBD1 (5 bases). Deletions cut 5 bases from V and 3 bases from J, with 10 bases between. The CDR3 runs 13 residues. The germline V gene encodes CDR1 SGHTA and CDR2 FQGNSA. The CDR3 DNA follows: TGTGCCAGCAGCCCCACACAGGACACTGAAGCTTTCTTT. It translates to CASSPTQDTEAFF.